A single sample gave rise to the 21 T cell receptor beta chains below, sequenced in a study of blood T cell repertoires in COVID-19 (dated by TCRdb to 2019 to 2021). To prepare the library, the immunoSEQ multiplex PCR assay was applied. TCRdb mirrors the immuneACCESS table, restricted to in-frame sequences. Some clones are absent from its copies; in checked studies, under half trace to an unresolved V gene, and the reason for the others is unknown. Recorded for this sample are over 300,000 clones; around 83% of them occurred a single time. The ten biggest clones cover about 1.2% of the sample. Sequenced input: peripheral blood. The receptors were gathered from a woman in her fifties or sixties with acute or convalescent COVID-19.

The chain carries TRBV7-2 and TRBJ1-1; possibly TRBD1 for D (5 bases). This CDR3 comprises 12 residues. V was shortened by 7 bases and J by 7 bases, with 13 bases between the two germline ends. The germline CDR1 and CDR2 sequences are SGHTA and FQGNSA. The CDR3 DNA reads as TGTGCCAGCACCCCGGGGGAGGGTGAAGCTTTCTTT. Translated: CASTPGEGEAFF.

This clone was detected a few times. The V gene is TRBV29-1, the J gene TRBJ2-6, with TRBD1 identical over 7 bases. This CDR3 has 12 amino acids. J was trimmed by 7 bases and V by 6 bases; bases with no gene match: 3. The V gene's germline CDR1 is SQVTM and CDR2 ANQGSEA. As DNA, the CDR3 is TGCAGCGTGAGACAGGGAGCCAACGTCCTGACTTTC. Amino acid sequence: CSVRQGANVLTF.

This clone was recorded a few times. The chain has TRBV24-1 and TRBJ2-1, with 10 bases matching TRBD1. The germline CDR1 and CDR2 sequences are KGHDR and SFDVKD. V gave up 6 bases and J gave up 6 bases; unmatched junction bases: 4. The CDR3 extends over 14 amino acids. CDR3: CATSRQGASNEQFF. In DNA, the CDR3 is TGTGCCACCAGTAGACAGGGGGCCTCCAATGAGCAGTTCTTC.

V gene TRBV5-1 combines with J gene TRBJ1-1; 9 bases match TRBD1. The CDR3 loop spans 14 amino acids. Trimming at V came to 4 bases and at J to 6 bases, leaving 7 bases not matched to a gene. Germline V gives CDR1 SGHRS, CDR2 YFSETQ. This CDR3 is CASSQGQGVSEAFF. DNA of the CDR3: TGCGCCAGCAGCCAGGGACAGGGAGTGTCTGAAGCTTTCTTT.

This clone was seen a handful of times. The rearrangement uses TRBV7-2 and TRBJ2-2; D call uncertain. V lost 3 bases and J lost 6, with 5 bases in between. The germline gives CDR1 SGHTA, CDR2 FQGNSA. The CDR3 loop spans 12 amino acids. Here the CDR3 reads CASSLLAGELFF. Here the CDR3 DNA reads TGTGCCAGCAGCTTGTTAGCCGGGGAGCTGTTTTTT.

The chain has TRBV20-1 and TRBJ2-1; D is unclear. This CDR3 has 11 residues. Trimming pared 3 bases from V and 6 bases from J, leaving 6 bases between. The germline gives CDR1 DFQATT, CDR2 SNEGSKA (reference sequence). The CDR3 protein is CSASSRNEQFF. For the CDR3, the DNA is TGCAGTGCTAGTTCCCGCAATGAGCAGTTCTTC.

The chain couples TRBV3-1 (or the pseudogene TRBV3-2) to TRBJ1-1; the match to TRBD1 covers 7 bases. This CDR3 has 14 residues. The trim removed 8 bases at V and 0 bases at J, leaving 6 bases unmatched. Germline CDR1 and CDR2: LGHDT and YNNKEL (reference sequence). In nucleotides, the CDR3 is TGTGCCAGCCGACAGGGACCCATGAACACTGAAGCTTTCTTT. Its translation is CASRQGPMNTEAFF.

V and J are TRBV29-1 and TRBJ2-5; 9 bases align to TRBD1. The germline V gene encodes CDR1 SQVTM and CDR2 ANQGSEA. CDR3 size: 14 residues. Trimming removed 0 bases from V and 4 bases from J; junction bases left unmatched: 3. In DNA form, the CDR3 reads TGCAGCGTTGAAGAAGACAGGGGGGGAGAGACCCAGTACTTC. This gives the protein CSVEEDRGGETQYF.

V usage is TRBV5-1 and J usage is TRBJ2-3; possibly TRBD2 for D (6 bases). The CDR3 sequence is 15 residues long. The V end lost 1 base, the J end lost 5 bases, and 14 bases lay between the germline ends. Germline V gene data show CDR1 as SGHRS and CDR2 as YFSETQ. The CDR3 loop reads CASSLRDSGRDTQYF. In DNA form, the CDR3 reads TGCGCCAGCAGCTTGAGGGACTCGGGGAGAGATACGCAGTATTTT.

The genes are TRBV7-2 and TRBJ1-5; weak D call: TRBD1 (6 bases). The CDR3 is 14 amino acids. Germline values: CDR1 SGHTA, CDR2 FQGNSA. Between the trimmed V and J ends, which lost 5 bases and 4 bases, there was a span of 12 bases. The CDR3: CASSPQQGNQPQHF. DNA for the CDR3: TGTGCCAGCAGCCCACAACAGGGAAATCAGCCCCAGCATTTT.

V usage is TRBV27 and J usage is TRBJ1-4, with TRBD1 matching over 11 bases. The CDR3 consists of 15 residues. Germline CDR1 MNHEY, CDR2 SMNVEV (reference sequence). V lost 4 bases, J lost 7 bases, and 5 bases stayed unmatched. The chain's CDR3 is CASSWGGTGGEKLFF. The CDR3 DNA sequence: TGTGCCAGCAGTTGGGGCGGGACAGGGGGTGAAAAACTGTTTTTT.

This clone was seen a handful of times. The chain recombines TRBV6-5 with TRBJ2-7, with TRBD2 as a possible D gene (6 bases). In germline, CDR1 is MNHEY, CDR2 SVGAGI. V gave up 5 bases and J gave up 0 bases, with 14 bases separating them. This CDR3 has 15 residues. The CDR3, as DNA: TGTGCCAGCAGTCCGACGGGGGAACCCTCCTACGAGCAGTACGTC. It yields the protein CASSPTGEPSYEQYV.

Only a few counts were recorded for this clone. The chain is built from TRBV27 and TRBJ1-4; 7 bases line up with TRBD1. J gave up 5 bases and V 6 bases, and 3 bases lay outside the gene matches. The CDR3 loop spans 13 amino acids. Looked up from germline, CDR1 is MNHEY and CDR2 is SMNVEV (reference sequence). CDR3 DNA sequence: TGTGCCAGCAGCGACAGGGCCAATGAAAAACTGTTTTTT. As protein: CASSDRANEKLFF. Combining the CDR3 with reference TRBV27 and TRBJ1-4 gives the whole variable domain EAQVTQNPRYLITVTGKKLTVTCSQNMNHEYMSWYRQDPGLGLRQIYYSMNVEVTDKGDVPEGYKVSRKEKRNFPLILESPSPNQTSLYFCASSDRANEKLFFGSGTQLSVL.

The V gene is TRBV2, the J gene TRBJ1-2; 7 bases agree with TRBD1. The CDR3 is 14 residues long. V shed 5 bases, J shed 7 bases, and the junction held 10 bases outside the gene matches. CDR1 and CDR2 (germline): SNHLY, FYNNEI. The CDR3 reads CASSPLDRVAGYTF. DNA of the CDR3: TGTGCCAGCAGTCCCTTAGACAGGGTAGCTGGCTACACCTTC.

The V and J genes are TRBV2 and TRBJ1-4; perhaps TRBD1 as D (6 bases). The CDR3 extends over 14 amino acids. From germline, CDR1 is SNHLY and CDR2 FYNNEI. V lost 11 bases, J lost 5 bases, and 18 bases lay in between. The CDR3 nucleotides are TGTGCCGGCAAAATGACAGGATCGAATGAAAAACTGTTTTTT. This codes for CAGKMTGSNEKLFF.

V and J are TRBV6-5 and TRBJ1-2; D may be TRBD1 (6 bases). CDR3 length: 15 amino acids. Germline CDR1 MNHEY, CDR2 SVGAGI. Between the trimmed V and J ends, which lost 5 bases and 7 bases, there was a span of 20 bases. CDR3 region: CASSPHTGQRSGYTF. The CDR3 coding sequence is TGTGCCAGCAGTCCACATACCGGACAGCGTTCTGGCTACACCTTC.

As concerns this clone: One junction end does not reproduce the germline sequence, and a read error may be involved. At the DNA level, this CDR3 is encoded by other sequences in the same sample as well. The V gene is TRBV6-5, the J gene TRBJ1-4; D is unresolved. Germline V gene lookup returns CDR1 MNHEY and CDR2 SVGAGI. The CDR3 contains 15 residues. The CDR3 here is CASSLTGGPNEKLFF. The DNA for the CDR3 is TGTGCCAGCAGTCTCACCGGAGGACCGAATGAAAAATTGTTTTTT.

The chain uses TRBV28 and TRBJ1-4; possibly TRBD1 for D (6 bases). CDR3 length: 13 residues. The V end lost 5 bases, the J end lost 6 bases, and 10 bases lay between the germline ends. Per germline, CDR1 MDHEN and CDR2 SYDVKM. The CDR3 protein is CASSLRQDEKLFF. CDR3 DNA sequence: TGTGCCAGCAGTCTACGACAGGATGAAAAACTGTTTTTT.

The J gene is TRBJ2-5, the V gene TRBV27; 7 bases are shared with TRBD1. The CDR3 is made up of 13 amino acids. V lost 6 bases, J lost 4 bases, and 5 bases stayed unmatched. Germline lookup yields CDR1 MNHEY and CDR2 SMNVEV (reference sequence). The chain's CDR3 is CASRPTGLETQYF. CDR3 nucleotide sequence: TGTGCCAGCAGACCGACAGGGCTAGAGACCCAGTACTTC.

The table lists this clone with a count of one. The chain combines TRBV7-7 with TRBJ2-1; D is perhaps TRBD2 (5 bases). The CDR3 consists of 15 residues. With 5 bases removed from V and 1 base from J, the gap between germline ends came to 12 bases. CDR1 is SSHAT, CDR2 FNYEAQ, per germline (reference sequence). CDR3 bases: TGTGCCAGCAGCCCGGACTTGTCTTCCTACAATGAGCAGTTCTTC. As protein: CASSPDLSSYNEQFF. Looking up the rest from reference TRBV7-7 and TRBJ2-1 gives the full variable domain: GAGVSQSPRYKVTKRGQDVTLRCDPISSHATLYWYQQALGQGPEFLTYFNYEAQPDKSGLPSDRFSAERPEGSISTLTIQRTEQRDSAMYRCASSPDLSSYNEQFFGPGTRLTVL.

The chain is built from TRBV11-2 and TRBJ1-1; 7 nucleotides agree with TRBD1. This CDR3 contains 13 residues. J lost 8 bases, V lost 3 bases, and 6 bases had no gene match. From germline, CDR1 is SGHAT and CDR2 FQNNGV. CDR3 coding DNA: TGTGCCAGCAGCTTCCGACAGGGCTCCGAAGCTTTCTTT. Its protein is CASSFRQGSEAFF.